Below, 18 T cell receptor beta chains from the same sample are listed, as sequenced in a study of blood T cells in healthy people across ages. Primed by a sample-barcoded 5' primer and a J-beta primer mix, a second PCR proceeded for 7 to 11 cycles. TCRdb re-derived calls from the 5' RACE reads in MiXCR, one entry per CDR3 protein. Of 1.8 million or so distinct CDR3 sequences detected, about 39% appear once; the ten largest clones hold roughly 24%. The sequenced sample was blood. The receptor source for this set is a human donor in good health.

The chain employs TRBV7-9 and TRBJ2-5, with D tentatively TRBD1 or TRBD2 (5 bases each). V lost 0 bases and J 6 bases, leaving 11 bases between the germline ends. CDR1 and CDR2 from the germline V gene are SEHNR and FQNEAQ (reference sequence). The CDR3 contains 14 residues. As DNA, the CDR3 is TGTGCCAGCAGCTTAGCGGCCGGGGCTAAGACCCAGTACTTC. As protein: CASSLAAGAKTQYF.

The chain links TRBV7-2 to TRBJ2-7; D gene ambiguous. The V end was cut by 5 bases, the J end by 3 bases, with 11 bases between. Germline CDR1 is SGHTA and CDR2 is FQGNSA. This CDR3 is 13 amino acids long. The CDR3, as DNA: TGTGCCAGCAGCCGAATGGAGTTCTACGAGCAGTACTTC. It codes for CASSRMEFYEQYF.

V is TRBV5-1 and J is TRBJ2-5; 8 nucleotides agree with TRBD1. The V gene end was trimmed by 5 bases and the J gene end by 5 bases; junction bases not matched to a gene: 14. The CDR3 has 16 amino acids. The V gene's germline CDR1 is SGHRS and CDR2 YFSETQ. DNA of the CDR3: TGCGCCAGCAGTTCAACCATAAGTACAGGGGGGGAGACCCAGTACTTC. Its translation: CASSSTISTGGETQYF. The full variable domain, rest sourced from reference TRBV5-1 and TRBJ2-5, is KAGVTQTPRYLIKTRGQQVTLSCSPISGHRSVSWYQQTPGQGLQFLFEYFSETQRNKGNFPGRFSGRQFSNSRSEMNVSTLELGDSALYLCASSSTISTGGETQYFGPGTRLLVL.

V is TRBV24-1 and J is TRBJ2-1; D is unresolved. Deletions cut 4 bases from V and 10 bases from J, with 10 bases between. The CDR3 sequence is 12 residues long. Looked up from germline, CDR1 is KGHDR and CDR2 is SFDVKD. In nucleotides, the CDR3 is TGTGCCACCAGTGACCTATATCGCGAGCAGTTCTTC. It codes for CATSDLYREQFF.

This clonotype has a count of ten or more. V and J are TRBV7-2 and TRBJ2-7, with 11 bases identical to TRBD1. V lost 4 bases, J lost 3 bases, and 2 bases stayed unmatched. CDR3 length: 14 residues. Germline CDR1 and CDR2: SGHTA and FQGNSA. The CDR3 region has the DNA TGTGCCAGCAGCTCGGGACAGGGGGGCTACGAGCAGTACTTC. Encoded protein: CASSSGQGGYEQYF.

CDR3 sequence (DNA): TGTGCCAGCAGTACCTCGCAGACCGGGGAGCTGTTTTTT. Translation: CASSTSQTGELFF. This chain connects TRBV2 to TRBJ2-2; no definite D call. V was trimmed by 5 bases and J by 5 bases, leaving 9 bases between them. The CDR3 sequence is 13 residues long. Per the germline V gene, CDR1 is SNHLY and CDR2 is FYNNEI. Variable domain in full (rest from reference TRBV2 and TRBJ2-2): EPEVTQTPSHQVTQMGQEVILRCVPISNHLYFYWYRQILGQKVEFLVSFYNNEISEKSEIFDDQFSVERPDGSNFTLKIRSTKLEDSAMYFCASSTSQTGELFFGEGSRLTVL.

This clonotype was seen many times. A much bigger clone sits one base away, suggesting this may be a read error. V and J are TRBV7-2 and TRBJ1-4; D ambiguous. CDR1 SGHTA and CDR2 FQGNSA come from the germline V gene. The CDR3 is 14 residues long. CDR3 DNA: TGTGCCAGCAGCTTACACGGATCTAATGAAAAACGGTTTTTT. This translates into CASSLHGSNEKRFF.

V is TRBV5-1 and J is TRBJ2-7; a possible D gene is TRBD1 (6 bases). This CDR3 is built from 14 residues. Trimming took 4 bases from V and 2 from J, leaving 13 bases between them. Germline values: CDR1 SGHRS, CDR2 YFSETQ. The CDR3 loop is CASSPGTNTYEQYF. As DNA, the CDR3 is TGCGCCAGCAGCCCCGGGACAAACACCTACGAGCAGTACTTC.

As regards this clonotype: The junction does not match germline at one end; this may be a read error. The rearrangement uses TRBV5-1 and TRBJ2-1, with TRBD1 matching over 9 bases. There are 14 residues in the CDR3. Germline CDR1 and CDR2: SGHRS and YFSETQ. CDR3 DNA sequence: TGCGCCAGCAGCTTGGAACAGGGGGCAAACGAGCGGTTCTTC. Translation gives CASSLEQGANERFF.

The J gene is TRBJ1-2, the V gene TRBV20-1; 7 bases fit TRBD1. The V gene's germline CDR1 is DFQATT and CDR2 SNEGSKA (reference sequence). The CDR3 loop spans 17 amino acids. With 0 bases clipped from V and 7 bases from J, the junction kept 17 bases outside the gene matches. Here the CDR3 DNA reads TGCAGTGCTAGAGACTCACTGCTACAGGGGCGAAGCGGTGGCTACACCTTC. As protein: CSARDSLLQGRSGGYTF.

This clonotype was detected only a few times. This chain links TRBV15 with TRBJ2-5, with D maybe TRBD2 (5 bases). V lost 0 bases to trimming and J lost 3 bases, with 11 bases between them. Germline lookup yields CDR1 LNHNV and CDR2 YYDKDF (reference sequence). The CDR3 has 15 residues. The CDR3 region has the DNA TGTGCCACCAGCAGAGATAACCCGGGAAAAGAGACCCAGTACTTC. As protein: CATSRDNPGKETQYF.

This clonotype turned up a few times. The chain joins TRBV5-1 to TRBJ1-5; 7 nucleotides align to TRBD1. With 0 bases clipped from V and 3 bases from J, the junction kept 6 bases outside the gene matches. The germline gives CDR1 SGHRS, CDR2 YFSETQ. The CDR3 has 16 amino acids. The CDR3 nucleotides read TGCGCCAGCAGCTTGGAGGGACAGACTCCCAATCAGCCCCAGCATTTT. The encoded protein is CASSLEGQTPNQPQHF.

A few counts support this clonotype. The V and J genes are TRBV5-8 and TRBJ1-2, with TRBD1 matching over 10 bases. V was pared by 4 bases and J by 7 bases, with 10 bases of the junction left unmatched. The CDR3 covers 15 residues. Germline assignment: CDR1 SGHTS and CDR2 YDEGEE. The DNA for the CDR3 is TGTGCCAGCAGCGAAAGACAGGGGGCAGGACGTGGCTACACCTTC. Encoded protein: CASSERQGAGRGYTF.

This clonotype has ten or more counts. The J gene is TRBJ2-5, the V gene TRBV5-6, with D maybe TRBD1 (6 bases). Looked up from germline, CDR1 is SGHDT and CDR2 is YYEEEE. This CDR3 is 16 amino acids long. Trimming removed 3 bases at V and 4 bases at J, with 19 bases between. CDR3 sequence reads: CASSSSGQGLRETQYF. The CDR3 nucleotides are TGTGCCAGCAGCTCCTCAGGGCAGGGGTTACGAGAGACCCAGTACTTC.

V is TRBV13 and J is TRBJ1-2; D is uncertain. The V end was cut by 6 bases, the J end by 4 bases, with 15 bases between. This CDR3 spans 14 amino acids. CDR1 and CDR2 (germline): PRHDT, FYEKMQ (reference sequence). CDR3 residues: CASRISRELYGYTF. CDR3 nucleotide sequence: TGTGCCAGCAGAATCTCCCGGGAGCTCTATGGCTACACCTTC.

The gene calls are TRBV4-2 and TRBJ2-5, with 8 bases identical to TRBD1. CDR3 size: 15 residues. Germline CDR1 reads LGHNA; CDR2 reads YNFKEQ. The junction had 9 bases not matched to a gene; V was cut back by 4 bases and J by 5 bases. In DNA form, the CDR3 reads TGTGCCAGCAGCCCAGGACAGGGTGTATTCGAGACCCAGTACTTC. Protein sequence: CASSPGQGVFETQYF.

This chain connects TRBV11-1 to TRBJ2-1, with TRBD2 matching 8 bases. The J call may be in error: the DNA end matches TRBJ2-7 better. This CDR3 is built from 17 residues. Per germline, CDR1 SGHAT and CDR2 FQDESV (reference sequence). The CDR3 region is CASRDPLGGASYNEQYF. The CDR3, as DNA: TGTGCCAGCAGGGATCCCCTCGGGGGGGCCTCCTACAATGAGCAGTACTTC.

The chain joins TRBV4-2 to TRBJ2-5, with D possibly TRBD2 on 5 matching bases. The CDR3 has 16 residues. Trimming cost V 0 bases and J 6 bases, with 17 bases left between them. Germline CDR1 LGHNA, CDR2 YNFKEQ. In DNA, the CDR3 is TGTGCCAGCAGCCAAGATGCTAGCTATATTCTGAAGACCCAGTACTTC. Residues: CASSQDASYILKTQYF.